A selection of T cell receptor beta chains follows, all from one sample in a study of cytomegalovirus exposure and HLA in healthy donors. Generated by immunoSEQ multiplex PCR, the TCRdb table keeps only in-frame clones and is missing some. The sample records about 190,000 clones, 60% to 80% being singletons. The sequenced material came from PBMCs. The receptors shown here come from a woman under 30 in good health and CMV-seronegative. Each CDR3 is given with its conserved first and last residue. A D gene is named only where the DNA matches it firmly. Expanded clones get a size class; other rows say once, few or many, or leave the size out.

>TRBV29-1|NA|NA|TRBJ2-3
TGCAGCGTTGAAGGGCCTAGCACAGATACGCAGTATTTT
CSVEGPSTDTQYF
>TRBV2|NA|NA|TRBJ2-3
TGTGCCAGCACTTCCCGTCCAGGCACAGATACGCAGTATTTT
CASTSRPGTDTQYF
>TRBV2|NA|few|TRBJ1-3
TGTGCCAGCAGTGATAGGGGAGGTAGAAACACCATATATTTT
CASSDRGGRNTIYF
>TRBV10-1|TRBD2|NA|TRBJ2-5
TGCGCCAGCAGTGAGTCTCGACTAGCGGGAGAAGAGACCCAGTACTTC
CASSESRLAGEETQYF
>TRBV7-9|NA|NA|TRBJ2-3
TGTGCCAGCAGCTTAAGGGCGCGGGGGCAGGGAGATACGCAGTATTTT
CASSLRARGQGDTQYF
>TRBV6-1|NA|NA|TRBJ1-2
TGTGCCAGCAGTGAAGTTTACCGGGGTCTTAGCTATGGCTACACCTTC
CASSEVYRGLSYGYTF
>TRBV7-6|NA|NA|TRBJ2-3
TGTGCCAGCAGCACAACGGGATCGCGCACAGATACGCAGTATTTT
CASSTTGSRTDTQYF
>TRBV28|NA|NA|TRBJ1-1
TGTGCCAGCACCTGGGGACAACTGAACACTGAAGCTTTCTTT
CASTWGQLNTEAFF
>TRBV4-1|NA|few|TRBJ1-4
TGCGCCAGCAGCCAAGAGGGCCTTCGAAATGAAAAACTGTTTTTT
CASSQEGLRNEKLFF
>TRBV19|NA|NA|TRBJ1-2
TGTGCCAGTAGCCCTGGAGGCACTAACTATGGCTACACCTTC
CASSPGGTNYGYTF
>TRBV5-1|NA|few|TRBJ1-2
TGCGCCAGCAGCCAGGACAGTCGACAGGGCTACACCTTC
CASSQDSRQGYTF
>TRBV18|TRBD2|few|TRBJ2-3
TGTGCCAGCTCACCAGGGGGGGACTTCACAGATACGCAGTATTTT
CASSPGGDFTDTQYF
>TRBV7-9|NA|NA|TRBJ2-5
TGTGCCAGCAGCTCCTACGAACACAGGGCAGAGACCCAGTACTTC
CASSSYEHRAETQYF
>TRBV15|TRBD1|NA|TRBJ2-3
TGTGCCACCAGCAGCCCCCGGGACAGGGGTTCAGATACGCAGTATTTT
CATSSPRDRGSDTQYF
>TRBV5-1|TRBD1|NA|TRBJ1-1
TGCGCCAGCAGGTCCGGGACAGGCTTCGGATACACTGAAGCTTTCTTT
CASRSGTGFGYTEAFF
>TRBV7-7|TRBD1|NA|TRBJ2-3
TGTGCCAGCAGCCTACAGGGGTCCCTCACAGATACGCAGTATTTT
CASSLQGSLTDTQYF
>TRBV4-1|NA|NA|TRBJ2-7
TGCGCCAGCAGCCAGGAGACGGTAAGCTCCTACGAGCAGTACTTC
CASSQETVSSYEQYF
>TRBV27|NA|few|TRBJ1-5
TGTGCCAGCAGTTTATACAGGGGCAATCAGCCCCAGCATTTT
CASSLYRGNQPQHF
>TRBV7-9|TRBD1|NA|TRBJ1-4
TGTGCCAGCAGCTTACCGACAGGGGACACTTCAAAACTGTTTTTT
CASSLPTGDTSKLFF
>TRBV4-1|TRBD2|NA|TRBJ2-2
TGCGCCAGCAGCCAAGTGTTTACTAGCGGGAGGGCCCGAACCGGGGAGCTGTTTTTT
CASSQVFTSGRARTGELFF
>TRBV7-2|NA|NA|TRBJ2-5
TGTGCCAGCAGCTTAGTCCCGGAGACCCAGTACTTC
CASSLVPETQYF
>TRBV2|TRBD1|few|TRBJ2-3
TGTGCCAGCAGTGACAGGGGGCTGAACACAGATACGCAGTATTTT
CASSDRGLNTDTQYF
>TRBV4-2|TRBD2|NA|TRBJ2-1
TGTGCCAGCAGCCTCCAACATCCGGGACTAGCGGGAGTAGGCGATGAGCAGTTCTTC
CASSLQHPGLAGVGDEQFF
>TRBV30|TRBD1|NA|TRBJ1-4
TGTGCCTGGAGTTCCGGGACAGCTAATGAAAAACTGTTTTTT
CAWSSGTANEKLFF
>TRBV29-1|TRBD2|NA|TRBJ2-1
TGCAGCGTTGATCGACTAGCGGACAATGAGCAGTTCTTC
CSVDRLADNEQFF
>TRBV5-6|TRBD1|NA|TRBJ1-2
TGTGCCAGCAGCTTGTATCACGACAGGGGCAGGGACTATGGCTACACCTTC
CASSLYHDRGRDYGYTF
>TRBV19|TRBD1|NA|TRBJ1-3
TGTGCCAGTAGTATTTGGGGGACAGCTGGAAACACCATATATTTT
CASSIWGTAGNTIYF
>TRBV28|NA|NA|TRBJ1-5
TGTGCCATTCAGGGGAGCAATCAGCCCCAGCATTTT
CAIQGSNQPQHF
>TRBV15|TRBD1|NA|TRBJ2-7
TGTGCCACCAGCAGGGGGGACAGGAGAAGTTCCTACGAGCAGTACTTC
CATSRGDRRSSYEQYF
>TRBV6-6|TRBD1|few|TRBJ1-4
TGTGCCAGCAGTTTAACAGGGGGTTGGGAAAAACTGTTTTTT
CASSLTGGWEKLFF
>TRBV9|TRBD2|NA|TRBJ2-2
TGTGCCAGCAGCGGGACTAGCGGGAGCACCGGGGAGCTGTTTTTT
CASSGTSGSTGELFF
>TRBV10-1|NA|NA|TRBJ1-1
TGCGCCAGCAGGAGCAGGGTGGACACTGAAGCTTTCTTT
CASRSRVDTEAFF
>TRBV19|NA|few|TRBJ1-1
TGTGCCAGTAGCAAGGCACAGATGAACACTGAAGCTTTCTTT
CASSKAQMNTEAFF
>TRBV7-2|NA|NA|TRBJ2-1
TGTGCCAGCAGCGCCCACAAGAGGATGTCCTACAATGAGCAGTTCTTC
CASSAHKRMSYNEQFF
>TRBV6-5|TRBD2|once|TRBJ2-7
TGTGCCAGCAGCCGAGGGACTAGCGGATACGAGCAGTACTTC
CASSRGTSGYEQYF